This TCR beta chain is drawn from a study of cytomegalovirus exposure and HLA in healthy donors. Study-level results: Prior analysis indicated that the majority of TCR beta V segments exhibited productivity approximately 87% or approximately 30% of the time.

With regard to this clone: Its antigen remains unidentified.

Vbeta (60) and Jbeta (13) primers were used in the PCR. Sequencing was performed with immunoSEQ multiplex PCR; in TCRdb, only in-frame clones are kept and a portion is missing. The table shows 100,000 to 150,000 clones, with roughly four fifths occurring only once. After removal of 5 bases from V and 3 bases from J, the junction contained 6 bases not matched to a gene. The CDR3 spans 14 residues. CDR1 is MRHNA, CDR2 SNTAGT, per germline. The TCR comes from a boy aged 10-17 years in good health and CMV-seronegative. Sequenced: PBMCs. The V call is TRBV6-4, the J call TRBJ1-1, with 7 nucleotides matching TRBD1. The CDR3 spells CASSKGGADTEAFF. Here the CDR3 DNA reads TGTGCCAGCAGTAAAGGGGGCGCGGACACTGAAGCTTTCTTT.